This T cell receptor beta chain is from a study of T cells in Graves' hyperthyroidism and ophthalmopathy. Looking at the study overall: Before any treatment, at initial diagnosis, peripheral blood was collected.

This clonotype was recorded at least ten times. This CDR3 is built from 13 residues. The germline V gene encodes CDR1 SNHLY and CDR2 FYNNEI. V dropped 6 bases and J dropped 14 bases, with 21 bases sitting between them. TCR beta CDR3 regions were amplified from RNA transcripts. During a first-round RT-PCR of the TCR CDR3, the HTBI primer set was used. TCRdb ran MiXCR on the multiplex PCR reads and lists one entry per CDR3 protein. The sample consists of about 350,000 distinct CDR3 sequences, approximately 15% of them appearing once. The receptor was isolated from a woman in her twenties or thirties with Graves' hyperthyroidism. The sample consisted of blood. The rearrangement joins TRBV2 to TRBJ2-3, with a possible D match to TRBD1 (5 bases). Written as DNA, the CDR3 is TGTGCCAGCAGCCACCCAGGGCCAGGGATTACGTATTTT. Translation: CASSHPGPGITYF.